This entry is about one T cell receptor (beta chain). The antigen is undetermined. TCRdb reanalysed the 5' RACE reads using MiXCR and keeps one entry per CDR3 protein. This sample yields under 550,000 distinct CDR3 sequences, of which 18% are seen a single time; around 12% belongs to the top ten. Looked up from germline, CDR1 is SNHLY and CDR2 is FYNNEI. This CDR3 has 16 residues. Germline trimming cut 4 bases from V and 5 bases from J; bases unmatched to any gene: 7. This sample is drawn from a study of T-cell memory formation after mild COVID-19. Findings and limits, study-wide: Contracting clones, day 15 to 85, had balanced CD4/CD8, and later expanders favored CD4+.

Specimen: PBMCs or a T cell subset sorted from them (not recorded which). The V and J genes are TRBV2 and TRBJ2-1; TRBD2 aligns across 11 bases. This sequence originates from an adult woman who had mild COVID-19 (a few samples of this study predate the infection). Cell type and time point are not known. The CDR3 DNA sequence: TGTGCCAGCAGTGGGAGACTAGCGGGATTAAACAATGAGCAGTTCTTC. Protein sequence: CASSGRLAGLNNEQFF.